The T cell receptor (beta chain) described here comes from a study of response to subunit inactivated influenza vaccine. V was trimmed by 5 bases and J by 5 bases, leaving 9 bases between them. The CDR3 length is 12 residues. Germline values: CDR1 MNHEY, CDR2 SVGEGT. TCRdb passed the RT-PCR reads through MiXCR, listing each CDR3 protein once. The sample contains 500,000 or so distinct CDR3 sequences, approximately 15% of which appear only once. This clonotype was counted only a few times. The sequence was collected from a man between 50 and 75 years old who received an inactivated influenza vaccine. Sequences were derived from CD4+ T cells sorted from PBMCs, sampled about 23 months after vaccination. The chain has TRBV6-2 or TRBV6-3 and TRBJ2-5; D unclear. The CDR3 nucleotides read TGTGCCAGCAGTCCCCTTTGGGAGACCCAGTACTTC. Translating gives CASSPLWETQYF.